This TCR beta chain was identified in a study of Graves' ophthalmopathy and Graves' hyperthyroidism. Study-level findings and limits: Most thyroid clonotypes with frequency above 0.001 were detected in blood too.

Sample share makes this clonotype medium-sized. The target antigen is unknown. Trimming removed 6 bases at V and 5 bases at J, with 16 bases between. Germline V lookup: CDR1 MDHEN, CDR2 SYDVKM. The CDR3 consists of 14 residues. Beta-chain TCR CDR3 regions were amplified from RNA transcripts. First-round RT-PCR employed HTBI primers, with a second-round multiplex PCR after it. TCRdb ran MiXCR on the multiplex PCR reads and lists one entry per CDR3 protein. The sample shows some 160,000 distinct CDR3 sequences, under 45% of them seen only once. The TCR comes from a man between 25 and 39 years old with Graves' ophthalmopathy. What was sequenced was peripheral blood. The chain employs TRBV28 and TRBJ2-5; possibly TRBD1 for D (5 bases). This chain's CDR3 is CASSLTYAGETQYF. For the CDR3, the DNA is TGTGCCAGCAGCCTTACATATGCAGGGGAGACCCAGTACTTC. The whole variable domain, remainder taken from reference TRBV28 and TRBJ2-5, is DVKVTQSSRYLVKRTGEKVFLECVQDMDHENMFWYRQDPGLGLRLIYFSYDVKMKEKGDIPEGYSVSREKKERFSLILESASTNQTSMYLCASSLTYAGETQYFGPGTRLLVL.